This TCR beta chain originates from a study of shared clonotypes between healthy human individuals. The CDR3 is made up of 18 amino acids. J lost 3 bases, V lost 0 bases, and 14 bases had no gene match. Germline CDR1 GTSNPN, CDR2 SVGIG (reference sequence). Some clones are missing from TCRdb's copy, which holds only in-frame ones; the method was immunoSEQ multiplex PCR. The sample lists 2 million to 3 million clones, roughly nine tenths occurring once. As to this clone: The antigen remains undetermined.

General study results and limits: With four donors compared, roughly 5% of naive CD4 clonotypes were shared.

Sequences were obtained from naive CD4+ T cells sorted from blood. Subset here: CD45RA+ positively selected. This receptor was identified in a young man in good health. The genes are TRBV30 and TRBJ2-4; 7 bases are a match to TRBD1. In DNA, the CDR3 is TGTGCCTGGAGTGTCGGGACAGTACCCCTTTCAGGCAAAAACATTCAGTACTTC. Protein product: CAWSVGTVPLSGKNIQYF. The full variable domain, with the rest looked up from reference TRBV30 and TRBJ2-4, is SQTIHQWPATLVQPVGSPLSLECTVEGTSNPNLYWYRQAAGRGLQLLFYSVGIGQISSEVPQNLSASRPQDRQFILSSKKLLLSDSGFYLCAWSVGTVPLSGKNIQYFGAGTRLSVL.